The present T cell receptor beta chain was sequenced within a study of early T cells in non-severe SARS-CoV-2 infection. Study summary: It was bulk RNA from unsorted whole blood that was sequenced, and the chains were unpaired. General study points: Database matching using VDJdb favored anti-spike CD8 responses, with private and CD4 specificities left missing.

Germline V gene lookup returns CDR1 LNHDA and CDR2 SQIVND (reference sequence). This CDR3 has 15 amino acids. Between the trimmed V and J ends, which lost 3 bases and 7 bases, there was a span of 16 bases. With respect to this clonotype: No antigen is known for it.

The TCR library protocol attached unique molecular identifiers to the individual cDNA molecules. TCRdb reanalysed the 5' RACE reads using MiXCR and keeps one entry per CDR3 protein. This sample has approximately 77,000 distinct CDR3 sequences, with around 15% found just once. The sequencing sample was made of whole blood. The V and J genes are TRBV19 and TRBJ1-5, with TRBD1 as a possible D gene (6 bases). The TCR was taken from an adult who was a healthcare worker with PCR-confirmed SARS-CoV-2 infection or an uninfected control (not recorded which). The CDR3 loop reads CASSIGLGARQPQHF. CDR3 DNA sequence: TGTGCCAGTAGTATCGGGCTGGGGGCGCGGCAGCCCCAGCATTTT.